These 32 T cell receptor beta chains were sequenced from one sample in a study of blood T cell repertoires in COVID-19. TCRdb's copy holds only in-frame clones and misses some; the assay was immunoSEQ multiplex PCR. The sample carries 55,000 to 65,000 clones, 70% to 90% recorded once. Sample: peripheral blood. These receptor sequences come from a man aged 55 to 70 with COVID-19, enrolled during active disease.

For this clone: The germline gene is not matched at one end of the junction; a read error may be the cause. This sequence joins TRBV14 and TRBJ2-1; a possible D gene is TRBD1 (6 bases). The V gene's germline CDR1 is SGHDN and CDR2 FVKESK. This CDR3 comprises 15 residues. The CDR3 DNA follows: TGTGCCAGCAGCCAAGAAACTACAGGGTACAGTGAGCAGTTCTTC. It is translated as CASSQETTGYSEQFF.

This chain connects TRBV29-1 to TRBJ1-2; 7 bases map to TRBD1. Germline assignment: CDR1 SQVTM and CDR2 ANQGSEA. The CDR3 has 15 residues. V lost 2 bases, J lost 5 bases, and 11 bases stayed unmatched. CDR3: CSVENEGAPGYGYTF. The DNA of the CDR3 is TGCAGCGTTGAAAACGAGGGGGCGCCAGGTTATGGCTACACCTTC.

The CDR3 loop reads CASSPGQGANQPQHF. CDR3 nucleotides: TGTGCCAGCAGCCCGGGACAGGGGGCTAATCAGCCCCAGCATTTT. The chain combines TRBV7-6 with TRBJ1-5, with 12 bases lining up with TRBD1. The CDR3 contains 15 residues. CDR1 and CDR2 (germline): SGHVS, FNYEAQ. V dropped 5 bases and J dropped 4; count of bases not matched to a gene: 3.

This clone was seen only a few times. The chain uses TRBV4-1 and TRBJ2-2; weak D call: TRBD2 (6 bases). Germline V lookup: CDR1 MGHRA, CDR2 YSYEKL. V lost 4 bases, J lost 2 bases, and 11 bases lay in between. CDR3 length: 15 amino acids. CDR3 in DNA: TGCGCCAGCAGCCCCGGCGGGGTCAACACCGGGGAGCTGTTTTTT. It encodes CASSPGGVNTGELFF.

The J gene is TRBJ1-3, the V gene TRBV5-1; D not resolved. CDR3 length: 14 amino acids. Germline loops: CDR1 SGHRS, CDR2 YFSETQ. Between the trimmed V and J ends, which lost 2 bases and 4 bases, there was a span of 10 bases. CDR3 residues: CASSFGVEGNTIYF. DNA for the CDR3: TGCGCCAGCAGCTTCGGGGTGGAGGGAAACACCATATATTTT.

CDR3 sequence: CASSRAGTAREQYF. The DNA of the CDR3 is TGTGCCAGCAGCCGAGCAGGGACAGCCAGGGAGCAGTACTTC. The chain combines TRBV3-1 (or the pseudogene TRBV3-2) with TRBJ2-7; TRBD1 matches at 7 bases. The junction had 10 bases not matched to a gene; V was cut back by 4 bases and J by 7 bases. The CDR3 runs to 14 residues. Germline V gives CDR1 LGHDT, CDR2 YNNKEL (reference sequence).

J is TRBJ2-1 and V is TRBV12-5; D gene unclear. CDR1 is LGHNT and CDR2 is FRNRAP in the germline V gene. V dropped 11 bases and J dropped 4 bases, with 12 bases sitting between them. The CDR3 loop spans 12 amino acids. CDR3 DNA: TGTGCTTCGGCCGGAGAGTACAATGAGCAGTTCTTC. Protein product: CASAGEYNEQFF.

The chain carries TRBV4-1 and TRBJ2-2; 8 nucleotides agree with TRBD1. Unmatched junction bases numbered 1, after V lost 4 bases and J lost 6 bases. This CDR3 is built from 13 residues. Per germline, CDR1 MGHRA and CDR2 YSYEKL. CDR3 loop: CASSRGQAGELFF. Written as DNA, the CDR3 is TGCGCCAGCAGCCGGGGACAGGCCGGGGAGCTGTTTTTT.

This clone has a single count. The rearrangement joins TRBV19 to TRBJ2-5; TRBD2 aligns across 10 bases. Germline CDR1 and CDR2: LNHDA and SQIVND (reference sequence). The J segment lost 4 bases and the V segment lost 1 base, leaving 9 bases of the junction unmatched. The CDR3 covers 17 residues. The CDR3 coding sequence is TGTGCCAGTAGTATAGCCCAGGGGGCTAGCGGGGGAGAGACCCAGTACTTC. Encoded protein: CASSIAQGASGGETQYF.

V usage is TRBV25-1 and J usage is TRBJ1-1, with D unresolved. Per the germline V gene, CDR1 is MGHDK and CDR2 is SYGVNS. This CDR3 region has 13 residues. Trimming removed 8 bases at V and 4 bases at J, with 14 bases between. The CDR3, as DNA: TGTGCCAGCTCCCCTCTTGCGGGCACTGAAGCTTTCTTT. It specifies CASSPLAGTEAFF.

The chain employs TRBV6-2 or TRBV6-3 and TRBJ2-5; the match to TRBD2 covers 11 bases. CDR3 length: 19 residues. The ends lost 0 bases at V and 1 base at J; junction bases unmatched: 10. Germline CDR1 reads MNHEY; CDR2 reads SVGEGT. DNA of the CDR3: TGTGCCAGCAGTTACTCGAGGTCTAGGCTAGCGGGAGGCCAAGAGACCCAGTACTTC. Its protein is CASSYSRSRLAGGQETQYF.

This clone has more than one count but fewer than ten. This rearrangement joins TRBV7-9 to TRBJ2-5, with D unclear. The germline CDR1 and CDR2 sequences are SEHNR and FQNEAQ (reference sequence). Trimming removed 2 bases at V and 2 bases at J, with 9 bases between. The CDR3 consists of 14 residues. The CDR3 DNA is TGTGCCAGCAGCTTAAGCCGTTTACAAGAGACCCAGTACTTC. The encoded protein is CASSLSRLQETQYF.

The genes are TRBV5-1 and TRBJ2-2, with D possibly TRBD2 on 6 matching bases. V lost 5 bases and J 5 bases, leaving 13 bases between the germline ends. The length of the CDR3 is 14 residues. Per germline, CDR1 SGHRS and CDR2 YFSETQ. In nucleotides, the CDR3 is TGCGCCAGCAGTTACGATGGGACTACCGGGGAGCTGTTTTTT. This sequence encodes CASSYDGTTGELFF.

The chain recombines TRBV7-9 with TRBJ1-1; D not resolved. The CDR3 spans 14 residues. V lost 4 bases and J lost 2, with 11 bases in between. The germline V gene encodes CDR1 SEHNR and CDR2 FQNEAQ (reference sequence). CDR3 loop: CASSSQRANTEAFF. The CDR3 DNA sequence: TGTGCCAGCAGCTCACAGCGGGCCAACACTGAAGCTTTCTTT.

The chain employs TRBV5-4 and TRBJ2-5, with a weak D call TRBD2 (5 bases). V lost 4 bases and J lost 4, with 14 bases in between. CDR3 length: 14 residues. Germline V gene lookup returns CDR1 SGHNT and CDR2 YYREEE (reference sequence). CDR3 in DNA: TGTGCCAGCAGCCGGGGTTCAACTAGAGAGACCCAGTACTTC. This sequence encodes CASSRGSTRETQYF. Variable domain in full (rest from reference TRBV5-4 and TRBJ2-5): ETGVTQSPTHLIKTRGQQVTLRCSSQSGHNTVSWYQQALGQGPQFIFQYYREEENGRGNFPPRFSGLQFPNYSSELNVNALELDDSALYLCASSRGSTRETQYFGPGTRLLVL.

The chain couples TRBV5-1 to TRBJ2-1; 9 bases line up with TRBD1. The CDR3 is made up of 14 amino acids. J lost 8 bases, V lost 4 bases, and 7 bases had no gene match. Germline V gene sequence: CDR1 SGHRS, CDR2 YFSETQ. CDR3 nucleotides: TGCGCCAGCAGCAGGGACAGGGCGGGCGATGAGCAGTTCTTC. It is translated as CASSRDRAGDEQFF.

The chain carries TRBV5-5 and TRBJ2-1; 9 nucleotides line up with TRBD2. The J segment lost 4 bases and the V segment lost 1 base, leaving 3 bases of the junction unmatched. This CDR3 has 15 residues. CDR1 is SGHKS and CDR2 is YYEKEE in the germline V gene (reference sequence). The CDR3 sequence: CASSLTSGLYNEQFF. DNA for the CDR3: TGTGCCAGCAGCTTGACTAGCGGGCTATACAATGAGCAGTTCTTC.

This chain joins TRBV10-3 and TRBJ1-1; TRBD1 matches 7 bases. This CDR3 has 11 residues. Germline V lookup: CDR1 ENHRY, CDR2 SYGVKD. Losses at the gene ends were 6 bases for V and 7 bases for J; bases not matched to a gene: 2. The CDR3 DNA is TGTGCCATCAGGGGACAGCATGAAGCTTTCTTT. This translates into CAIRGQHEAFF.

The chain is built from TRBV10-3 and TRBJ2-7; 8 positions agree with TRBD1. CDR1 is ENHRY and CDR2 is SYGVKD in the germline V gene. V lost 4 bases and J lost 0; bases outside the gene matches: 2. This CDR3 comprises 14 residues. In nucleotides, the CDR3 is TGTGCCATCAGTGGGGACAGGACCTCCTACGAGCAGTACTTC. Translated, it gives CAISGDRTSYEQYF.

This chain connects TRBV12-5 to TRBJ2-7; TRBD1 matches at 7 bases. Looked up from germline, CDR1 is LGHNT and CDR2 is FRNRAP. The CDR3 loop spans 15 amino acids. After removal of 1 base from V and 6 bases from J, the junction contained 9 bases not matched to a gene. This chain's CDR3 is CASGLAPGQFSEQYF. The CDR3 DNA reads TGTGCTAGTGGTTTGGCCCCGGGACAGTTTTCCGAGCAGTACTTC.

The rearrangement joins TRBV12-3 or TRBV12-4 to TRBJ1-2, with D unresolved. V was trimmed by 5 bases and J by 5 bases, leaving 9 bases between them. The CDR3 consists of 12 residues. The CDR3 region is CASSLEGYGYTF. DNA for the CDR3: TGTGCCAGCAGTCTCGAGGGTTATGGCTACACCTTC.

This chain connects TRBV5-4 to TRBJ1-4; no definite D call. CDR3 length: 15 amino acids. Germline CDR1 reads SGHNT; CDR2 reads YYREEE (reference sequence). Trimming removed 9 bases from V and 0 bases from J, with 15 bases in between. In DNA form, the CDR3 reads TGTGCCACCAAAGCCGCGGGAGCAACTAATGAAAAACTGTTTTTT. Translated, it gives CATKAAGATNEKLFF.

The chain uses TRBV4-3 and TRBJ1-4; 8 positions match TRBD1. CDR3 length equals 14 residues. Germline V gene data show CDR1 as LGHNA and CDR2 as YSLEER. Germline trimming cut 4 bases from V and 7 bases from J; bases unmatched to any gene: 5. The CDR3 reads CASSPNRGSEKLFF. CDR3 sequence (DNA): TGCGCCAGCAGCCCCAACAGGGGGAGTGAAAAACTGTTTTTT.

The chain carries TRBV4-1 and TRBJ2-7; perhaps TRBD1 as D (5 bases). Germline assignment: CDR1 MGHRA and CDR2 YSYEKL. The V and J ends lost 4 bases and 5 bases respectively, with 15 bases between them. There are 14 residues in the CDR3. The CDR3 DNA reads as TGCGCCAGCAGCCCCGTGACAGAACCCAACGAGCAGTACTTC. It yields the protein CASSPVTEPNEQYF.

CDR3 protein: CATSKGYAKQYF. CDR3 nucleotide sequence: TGTGCCACTTCGAAGGGGTACGCGAAGCAGTACTTC. V usage is TRBV15 and J usage is TRBJ2-7; D is possibly TRBD1 (5 bases). CDR1 and CDR2 (germline): LNHNV, YYDKDF (reference sequence). The ends were cut back, 9 bases at V and 8 bases at J, with 17 bases in the middle. The length of the CDR3 is 12 residues.

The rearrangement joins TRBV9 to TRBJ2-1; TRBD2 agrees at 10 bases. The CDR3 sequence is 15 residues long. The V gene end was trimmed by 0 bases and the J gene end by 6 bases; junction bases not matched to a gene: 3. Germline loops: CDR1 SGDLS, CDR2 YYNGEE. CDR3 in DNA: TGTGCCAGCAGCGTAGCTCCTAGCGGGGGCAATGAGCAGTTCTTC. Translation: CASSVAPSGGNEQFF.

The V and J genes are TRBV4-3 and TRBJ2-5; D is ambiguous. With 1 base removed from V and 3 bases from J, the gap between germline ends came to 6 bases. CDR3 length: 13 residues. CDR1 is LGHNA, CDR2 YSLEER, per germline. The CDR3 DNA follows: TGCGCCAGCAGCCAAGTTCTAGAAGAGACCCAGTACTTC. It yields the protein CASSQVLEETQYF.

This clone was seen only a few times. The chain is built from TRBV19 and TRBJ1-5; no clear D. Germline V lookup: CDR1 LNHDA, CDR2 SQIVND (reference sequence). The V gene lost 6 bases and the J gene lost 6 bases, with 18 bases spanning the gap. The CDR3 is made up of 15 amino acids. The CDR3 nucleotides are TGTGCCAGTAGCCTCGGGCGGGAATCCGGTCAGCCCCAGCATTTT. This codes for CASSLGRESGQPQHF.

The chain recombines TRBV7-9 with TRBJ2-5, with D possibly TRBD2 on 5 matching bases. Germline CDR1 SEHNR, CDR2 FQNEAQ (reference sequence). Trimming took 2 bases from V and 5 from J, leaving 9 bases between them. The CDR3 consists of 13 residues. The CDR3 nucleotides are TGTGCCAGCAGCTTACCCCCGGGGGAGACCCAGTACTTC. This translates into CASSLPPGETQYF.

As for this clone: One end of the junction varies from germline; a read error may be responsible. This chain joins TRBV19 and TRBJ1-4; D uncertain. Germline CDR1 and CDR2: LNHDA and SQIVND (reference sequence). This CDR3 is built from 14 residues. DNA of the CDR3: TGTGCCAGTAGAAAGGCCACAACTACTGAAAAACTGTTTTTT. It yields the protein CASRKATTTEKLFF.

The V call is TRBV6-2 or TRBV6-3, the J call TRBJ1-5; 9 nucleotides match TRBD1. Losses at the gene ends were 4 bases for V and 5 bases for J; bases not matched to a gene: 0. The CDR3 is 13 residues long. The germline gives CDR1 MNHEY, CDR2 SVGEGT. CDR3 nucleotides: TGTGCCAGCAGTTGGACAGGGGATCAGCCCCAGCATTTT. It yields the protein CASSWTGDQPQHF.

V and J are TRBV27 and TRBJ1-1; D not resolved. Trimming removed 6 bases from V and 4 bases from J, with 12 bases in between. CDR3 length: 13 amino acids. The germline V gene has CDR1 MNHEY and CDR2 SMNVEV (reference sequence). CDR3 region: CASRGHVGTEAFF. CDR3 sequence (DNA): TGTGCCAGCAGGGGCCACGTCGGCACTGAAGCTTTCTTT.